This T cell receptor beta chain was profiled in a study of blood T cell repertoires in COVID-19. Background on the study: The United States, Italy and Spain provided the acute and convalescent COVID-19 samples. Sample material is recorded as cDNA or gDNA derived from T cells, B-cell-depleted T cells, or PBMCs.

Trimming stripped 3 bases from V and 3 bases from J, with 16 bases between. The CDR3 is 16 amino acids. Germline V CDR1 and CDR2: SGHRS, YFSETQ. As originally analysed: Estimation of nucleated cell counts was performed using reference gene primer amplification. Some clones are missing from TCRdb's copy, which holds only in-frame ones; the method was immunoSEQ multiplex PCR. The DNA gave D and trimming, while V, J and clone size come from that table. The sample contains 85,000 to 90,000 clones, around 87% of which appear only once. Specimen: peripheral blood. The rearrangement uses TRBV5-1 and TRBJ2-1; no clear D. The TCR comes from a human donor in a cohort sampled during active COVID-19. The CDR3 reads CASSSTGSGYYNEQFF. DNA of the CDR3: TGCGCCAGCAGCTCGACGGGTAGTGGGTACTACAATGAGCAGTTCTTC.